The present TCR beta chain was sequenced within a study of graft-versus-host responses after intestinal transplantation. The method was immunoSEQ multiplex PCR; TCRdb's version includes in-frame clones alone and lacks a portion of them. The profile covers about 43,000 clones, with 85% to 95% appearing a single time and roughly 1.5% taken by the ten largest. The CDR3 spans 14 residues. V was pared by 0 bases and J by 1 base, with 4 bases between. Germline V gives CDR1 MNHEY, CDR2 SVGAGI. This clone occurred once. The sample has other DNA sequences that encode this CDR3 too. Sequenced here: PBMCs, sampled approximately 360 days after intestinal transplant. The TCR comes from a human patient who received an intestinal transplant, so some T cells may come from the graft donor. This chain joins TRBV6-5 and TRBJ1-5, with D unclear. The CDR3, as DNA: TGTGCCAGCAGTTACTCCGGGAGCAATCAGCCCCAGCATTTT. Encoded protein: CASSYSGSNQPQHF.